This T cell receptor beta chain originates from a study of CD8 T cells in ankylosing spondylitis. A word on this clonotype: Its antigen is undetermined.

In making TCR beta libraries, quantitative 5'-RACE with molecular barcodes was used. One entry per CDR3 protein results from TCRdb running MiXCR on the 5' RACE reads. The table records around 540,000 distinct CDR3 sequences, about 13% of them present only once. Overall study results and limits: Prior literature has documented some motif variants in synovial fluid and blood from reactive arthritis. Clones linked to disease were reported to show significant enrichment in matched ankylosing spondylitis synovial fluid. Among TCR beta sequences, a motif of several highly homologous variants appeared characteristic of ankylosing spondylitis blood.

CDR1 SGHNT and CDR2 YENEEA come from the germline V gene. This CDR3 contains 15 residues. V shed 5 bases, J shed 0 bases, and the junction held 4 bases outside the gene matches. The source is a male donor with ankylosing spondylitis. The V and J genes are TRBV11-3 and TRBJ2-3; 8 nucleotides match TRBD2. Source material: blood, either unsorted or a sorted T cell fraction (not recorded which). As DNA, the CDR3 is TGTGCCAGCAGCATTAGCGGGGAGAGCACAGATACGCAGTATTTT. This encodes CASSISGESTDTQYF.